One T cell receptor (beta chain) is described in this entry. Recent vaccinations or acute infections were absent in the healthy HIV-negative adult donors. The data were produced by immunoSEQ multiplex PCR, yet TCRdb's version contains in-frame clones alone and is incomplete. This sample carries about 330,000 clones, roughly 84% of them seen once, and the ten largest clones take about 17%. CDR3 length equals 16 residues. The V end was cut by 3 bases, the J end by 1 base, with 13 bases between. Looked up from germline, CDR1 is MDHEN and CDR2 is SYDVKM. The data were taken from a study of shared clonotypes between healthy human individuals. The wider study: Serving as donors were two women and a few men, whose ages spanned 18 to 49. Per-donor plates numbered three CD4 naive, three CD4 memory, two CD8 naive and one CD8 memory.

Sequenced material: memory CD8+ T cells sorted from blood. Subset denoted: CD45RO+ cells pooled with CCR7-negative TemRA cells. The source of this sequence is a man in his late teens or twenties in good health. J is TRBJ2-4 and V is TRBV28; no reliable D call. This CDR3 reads CASSFVDLPAKNIQYF. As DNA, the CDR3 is TGTGCCAGCAGTTTCGTCGACCTGCCGGCCAAAAACATTCAGTACTTC.